These 19 T cell receptor beta chains share one sample of origin, sequenced in a study of T-cell memory formation after mild COVID-19. MiXCR, applied by TCRdb to the 5' RACE reads, yields one record per CDR3 protein. The sample carries roughly 110,000 distinct CDR3 sequences, approximately 15% recorded once. What was sequenced was PBMCs or a T cell subset sorted from them (not recorded which). These receptors were taken from an adult woman who had mild COVID-19 (a few samples of this study predate the infection). Cell type and time point are not known.

This clonotype was seen many times. The rearrangement uses TRBV10-3 and TRBJ2-5; 8 bases align to TRBD2. The junction had 13 bases not matched to a gene; V was cut back by 8 bases and J by 5 bases. The CDR3 runs 15 residues. The germline gives CDR1 ENHRY, CDR2 SYGVKD. CDR3 coding DNA: TGTGCCATCGGAACCGGGACTAGGGGTTACGAGACCCAGTACTTC. Protein: CAIGTGTRGYETQYF.

This clonotype was detected ten times or more. The chain links TRBV5-1 to TRBJ2-2; 9 bases match TRBD1. This CDR3 has 18 amino acids. Germline CDR1 and CDR2: SGHRS and YFSETQ. Germline trimming cut 4 bases from V and 8 bases from J; bases unmatched to any gene: 18. The CDR3 DNA sequence: TGCGCCAGCAGCCTACCATCGACCGGGACAGGGAAGGCGGGGGAGCTGTTTTTT. It yields the protein CASSLPSTGTGKAGELFF. The full variable domain, its missing parts supplied by reference TRBV5-1 and TRBJ2-2, is KAGVTQTPRYLIKTRGQQVTLSCSPISGHRSVSWYQQTPGQGLQFLFEYFSETQRNKGNFPGRFSGRQFSNSRSEMNVSTLELGDSALYLCASSLPSTGTGKAGELFFGEGSRLTVL.

The chain carries TRBV4-2 and TRBJ1-2; D possibly corresponds to TRBD1 (6 bases). V lost 0 bases, J lost 4 bases, and 21 bases lay in between. Germline CDR1 and CDR2: LGHNA and YNFKEQ. The CDR3 runs 18 residues. CDR3 nucleotides: TGTGCCAGCAGCCAAGATATTGTAGGCCGGGACACGGGCTATGGCTACACCTTC. This encodes CASSQDIVGRDTGYGYTF.

This clonotype turned up a few times. This chain links TRBV7-6 with TRBJ2-3, with TRBD1 matching 7 bases. CDR1 and CDR2 (germline): SGHVS, FNYEAQ. This CDR3 is built from 14 residues. V was pared by 1 base and J by 5 bases, with 3 bases of the junction left unmatched. The CDR3 here is CASSLDSGGDTQYF. DNA of the CDR3: TGTGCCAGCAGCTTAGATTCAGGGGGAGATACGCAGTATTTT.

The V call is TRBV9, the J call TRBJ2-3; possibly TRBD2 for D (5 bases). The length of the CDR3 is 18 residues. The germline gives CDR1 SGDLS, CDR2 YYNGEE. Trimming took off 0 bases at V and 4 bases at J, with 21 bases between the two ends. The CDR3 is CASSVGPLLGGVADTQYF. Written as DNA, the CDR3 is TGTGCCAGCAGCGTAGGTCCCCTCCTAGGAGGTGTCGCAGATACGCAGTATTTT. The full variable domain, completed using reference TRBV9 and TRBJ2-3, is DSGVTQTPKHLITATGQRVTLRCSPRSGDLSVYWYQQSLDQGLQFLIQYYNGEERAKGNILERFSAQQFPDLHSELNLSSLELGDSALYFCASSVGPLLGGVADTQYFGPGTRLTVL.

Concerning this clonotype: This may come from a read error, since a much larger clone is one base off. The chain couples TRBV9 to TRBJ1-1, with D unclear. Germline V gene sequence: CDR1 SGDLS, CDR2 YYNGEE. Deletions cut 5 bases from V and 6 bases from J, with 14 bases between. The CDR3 runs 13 residues. CDR3 sequence reads: CASSVAGMAEAFF. The DNA for the CDR3 is TGTGCCAGCAGTGTCGCGGGTATGGCTGAAGCTTTCTTT.

This clonotype was seen only a few times. The chain combines TRBV4-2 with TRBJ2-4, with D hard to call. CDR1 is LGHNA and CDR2 is YNFKEQ in the germline V gene. Trimming removed 2 bases from V and 1 base from J, with 12 bases in between. The CDR3 totals 16 residues. The DNA of the CDR3 is TGTGCCAGCAGCCAACACCTAGAGGTTGCCAAAAACATTCAGTACTTC. Protein product: CASSQHLEVAKNIQYF.

This chain connects TRBV7-8 to TRBJ1-1, with D tentatively TRBD1 (6 bases). V was shortened by 1 base and J by 7 bases, with 16 bases between the two germline ends. Germline CDR1 SGHVS, CDR2 FQNEAQ. This CDR3 contains 15 residues. CDR3 sequence reads: CASSLGGGPSGEAFF. For the CDR3, the DNA is TGTGCCAGCAGCTTAGGTGGGGGCCCTTCTGGTGAAGCTTTCTTT. Full variable domain (missing parts from reference TRBV7-8 and TRBJ1-1): GAGVSQSPRYKVAKRGQDVALRCDPISGHVSLFWYQQALGQGPEFLTYFQNEAQLDKSGLPSDRFFAERPEGSVSTLKIQRTQQEDSAVYLCASSLGGGPSGEAFFGQGTRLTVV.

This sequence joins TRBV4-2 and TRBJ1-5; 8 nucleotides match TRBD1. Germline V CDR1 and CDR2: LGHNA, YNFKEQ. The CDR3 is made up of 16 amino acids. The trim removed 3 bases at V and 7 bases at J, leaving 11 bases unmatched. The CDR3 here is CASSHSGQGVRQPQHF. The CDR3 bases are TGTGCCAGCAGCCACTCAGGACAGGGCGTAAGGCAGCCCCAGCATTTT.

This clonotype was seen many times. The rearrangement uses TRBV7-3 and TRBJ1-2; perhaps TRBD1 as D (5 bases). CDR3 length: 15 residues. Germline values: CDR1 SGHTA, CDR2 FQGTGA. V lost 5 bases and J lost 6, with 19 bases in between. The CDR3 DNA reads TGTGCCAGCAGCAGTTACAGGTCAGCTGTTGATGGCTACACCTTC. Translated, it gives CASSSYRSAVDGYTF.

This clonotype has a count of ten or more. The V call is TRBV7-2, the J call TRBJ2-3, with D perhaps matching TRBD1 or TRBD2 (6 bases each). The CDR3 loop spans 15 amino acids. Germline CDR1 is SGHTA and CDR2 is FQGNSA. The ends were cut back, 1 base at V and 2 bases at J, with 10 bases in the middle. CDR3 sequence reads: CASSLGGALTDTQYF. CDR3 in DNA: TGTGCCAGCAGCTTAGGGGGGGCCCTCACAGATACGCAGTATTTT.

The V and J genes are TRBV7-8 and TRBJ1-2; D is possibly TRBD1 (6 bases). V lost 1 base and J lost 6, with 18 bases in between. The CDR3 spans 16 residues. CDR1 SGHVS and CDR2 FQNEAQ come from the germline V gene. The DNA for the CDR3 is TGTGCCAGCAGCTTAGAATTTTGGGGCAGGGACAATGGCTACACCTTC. This encodes CASSLEFWGRDNGYTF.

Here the CDR3 DNA reads TGCAGCGTCCACCCCTCTCCGGGATATTCTAACGAGCAGTACTTC. Translated: CSVHPSPGYSNEQYF. V is TRBV29-1 and J is TRBJ2-7, with D perhaps matching TRBD2 (5 bases). The CDR3 is 15 amino acids. V lost 6 bases and J lost 5, with 23 bases in between. Germline-derived CDR1 and CDR2 are SQVTM and ANQGSEA.

This clonotype showed up just a few times. The rearrangement uses TRBV20-1 and TRBJ2-7; D possibly corresponds to TRBD1 (6 bases). Germline V gene lookup returns CDR1 DFQATT and CDR2 SNEGSKA (reference sequence). The CDR3 is 13 amino acids. V gave up 2 bases and J gave up 2 bases, with 10 bases separating them. CDR3 coding DNA: TGCAGTGCTAGACCCTGGGACACCTACGAGCAGTACTTC. Translating gives CSARPWDTYEQYF.

There are a few counts of this clonotype. The chain links TRBV11-3 to TRBJ2-1, with D uncertain. The germline V gene encodes CDR1 SGHNT and CDR2 YENEEA. This CDR3 comprises 12 residues. Deletions cut 5 bases from V and 10 bases from J, with 12 bases between. In DNA form, the CDR3 reads TGTGCCAGCAGCCCCTTGCTCGAGGAGCAGTTCTTC. Translated: CASSPLLEEQFF.

The sample holds many counts of this clonotype. The CDR3 bases are TGCGCCAGCAGCCAAGGGGACCAGGGGACCCTATTCTACGAGCAGTACTTC. This encodes CASSQGDQGTLFYEQYF. This chain uses TRBV4-3 with TRBJ2-7; TRBD1 might be the D (6 bases). The germline V gene has CDR1 LGHNA and CDR2 YSLEER. Trimming removed 1 base from V and 3 bases from J, with 19 bases in between. CDR3 size: 17 residues.

V and J are TRBV12-3 or TRBV12-4 and TRBJ2-5; 14 bases match TRBD2. V trimming: 5 bases; J trimming: 4 bases; junction bases outside the gene matches: 9. This CDR3 contains 17 residues. The CDR3 spells CASSGGLAGVVGETQYF. CDR3 coding DNA: TGTGCCAGCAGTGGGGGACTAGCGGGAGTAGTAGGAGAGACCCAGTACTTC.

In DNA form, the CDR3 reads TGTGCCAGCAGCTCGGGGCCGGGACTCACCTACGAGCAGTACTTC. Translation gives CASSSGPGLTYEQYF. The gene calls are TRBV7-6 and TRBJ2-7, with D perhaps matching TRBD2 (6 bases). The V end was cut by 4 bases, the J end by 2 bases, with 15 bases between. Germline V CDR1 and CDR2: SGHVS, FNYEAQ. This CDR3 contains 15 residues.

The CDR3 is CAIGGGLDMFF. CDR3 DNA sequence: TGTGCCATCGGGGGGGGACTGGATATGTTCTTC. The chain carries TRBV10-3 and TRBJ2-1; the match to TRBD2 covers 7 bases. Per germline, CDR1 ENHRY and CDR2 SYGVKD. Losses at the gene ends were 8 bases for V and 15 bases for J; bases not matched to a gene: 10. The CDR3 has 11 residues.